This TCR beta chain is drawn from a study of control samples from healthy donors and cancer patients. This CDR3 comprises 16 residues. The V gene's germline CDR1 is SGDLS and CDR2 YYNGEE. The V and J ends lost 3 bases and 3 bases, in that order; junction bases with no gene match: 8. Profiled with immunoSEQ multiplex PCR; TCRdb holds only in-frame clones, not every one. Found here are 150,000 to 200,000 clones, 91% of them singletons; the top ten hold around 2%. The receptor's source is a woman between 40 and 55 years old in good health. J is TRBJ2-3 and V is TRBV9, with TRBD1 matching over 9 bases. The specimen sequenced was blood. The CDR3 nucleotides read TGTGCCAGCAGCGAGACCGGGACAGGGTTGACAGATACGCAGTATTTT. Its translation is CASSETGTGLTDTQYF.